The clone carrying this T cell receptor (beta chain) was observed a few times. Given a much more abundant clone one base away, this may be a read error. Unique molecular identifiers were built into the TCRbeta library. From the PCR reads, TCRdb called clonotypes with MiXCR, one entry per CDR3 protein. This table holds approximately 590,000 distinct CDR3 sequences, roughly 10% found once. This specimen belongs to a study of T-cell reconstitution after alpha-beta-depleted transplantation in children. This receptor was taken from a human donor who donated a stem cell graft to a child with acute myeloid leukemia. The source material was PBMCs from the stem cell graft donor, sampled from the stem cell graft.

CDR3 protein: CASSLAGTGTGELFF. CDR3 nucleotide sequence: TGTGCCAGCAGCTTAGCGGGAACGGGCACCGGGGAGCTGTTTTTT. The chain uses TRBV7-9 and TRBJ2-2; D not certain. Looked up from germline, CDR1 is SEHNR and CDR2 is FQNEAQ (reference sequence). The CDR3 loop spans 15 amino acids. V dropped 0 bases and J dropped 4 bases, with 9 bases sitting between them.